The 31 T cell receptor beta chains below all came from one sample that was sequenced in a study of blood T cell repertoires in COVID-19. Produced via immunoSEQ multiplex PCR; TCRdb's table is partial and in-frame only. This table has over 450,000 clones, roughly 91% appearing once. The specimen was peripheral blood. All receptors come from a woman in her fifties or sixties with COVID-19, enrolled during active disease.

The V call is TRBV18, the J call TRBJ1-1, with TRBD1 as a possible D gene (6 bases). This CDR3 has 14 amino acids. Trimming removed 1 base at V and 1 base at J, with 7 bases between. Germline loops: CDR1 KGHSH, CDR2 LQKENI. CDR3: CASSPRTANTEAFF. CDR3 nucleotide sequence: TGTGCCAGCTCACCACGGACAGCGAACACTGAAGCTTTCTTT.

This clone was observed a single time. The CDR3: CASSTPGTGDEKLFF. DNA for the CDR3: TGTGCCAGCAGCACCCCCGGGACAGGGGATGAAAAACTGTTTTTT. The chain carries TRBV5-4 and TRBJ1-4, with 10 bases that match TRBD1. The length of the CDR3 is 15 residues. V dropped 4 bases and J dropped 6; count of bases not matched to a gene: 6. The germline V gene has CDR1 SGHNT and CDR2 YYREEE (reference sequence).

V usage is TRBV6-5 and J usage is TRBJ2-1, with D hard to call. The CDR3 contains 11 residues. Trimming took 1 base from V and 10 from J, leaving 5 bases between them. Germline V gene lookup returns CDR1 MNHEY and CDR2 SVGAGI. Here the CDR3 reads CASSYFREQFF. CDR3 nucleotide sequence: TGTGCCAGCAGTTACTTTAGAGAGCAGTTCTTC.

This clone has just one count. This chain connects TRBV5-5 to TRBJ1-1, with 8 bases lining up with TRBD1. The CDR3 covers 15 residues. CDR1 and CDR2 (germline): SGHKS, YYEKEE (reference sequence). The J segment lost 1 base and the V segment lost 1 base, leaving 3 bases of the junction unmatched. The CDR3 DNA reads TGTGCCAGCAGCTTGACAGGGGGAAAGAACACTGAAGCTTTCTTT. Amino acid sequence: CASSLTGGKNTEAFF.

The chain is built from TRBV27 and TRBJ1-2; a possible D gene is TRBD1 (6 bases). Per germline, CDR1 MNHEY and CDR2 SMNVEV (reference sequence). V lost 7 bases and J lost 2, with 17 bases in between. The CDR3 is made up of 15 amino acids. For the CDR3, the DNA is TGTGCCAGCACCCTCTCGGGGGGGCAAAACTATGGCTACACCTTC. Residues: CASTLSGGQNYGYTF.

V is TRBV7-9 and J is TRBJ1-1, with 10 positions matching TRBD1. V shed 7 bases, J shed 11 bases, and the junction held 7 bases outside the gene matches. From germline, CDR1 is SEHNR and CDR2 FQNEAQ (reference sequence). The CDR3 is 12 amino acids. The CDR3 coding sequence is TGTGCCAGCACTATAGGACAGGGGGACGCTTTCTTT. Its translation is CASTIGQGDAFF.

This chain uses TRBV5-4 with TRBJ1-6, with D unclear. Germline CDR1 is SGHNT and CDR2 is YYREEE (reference sequence). This CDR3 spans 14 amino acids. With 2 bases removed from V and 6 bases from J, the gap between germline ends came to 9 bases. CDR3 sequence: CASSLDKLNSPLHF. CDR3 coding DNA: TGTGCCAGCAGCTTAGACAAGCTTAATTCACCCCTCCACTTT.

This sequence joins TRBV5-1 and TRBJ2-1; 8 positions match TRBD1. The V and J ends lost 2 bases and 2 bases, in that order; junction bases with no gene match: 3. Germline assignment: CDR1 SGHRS and CDR2 YFSETQ. This CDR3 comprises 15 residues. CDR3 DNA sequence: TGCGCCAGCAGCTTCAACAGGGGGGCCTACAATGAGCAGTTCTTC. Translation: CASSFNRGAYNEQFF.

The V call is TRBV30, the J call TRBJ1-1; D is perhaps TRBD1 (5 bases). Trimming took 2 bases from V and 0 from J, leaving 10 bases between them. The CDR3 runs 14 residues. Germline CDR1 is GTSNPN and CDR2 is SVGIG (reference sequence). The CDR3 DNA follows: TGTGCCTGGAGTTACAGGACAATGAACACTGAAGCTTTCTTT. Amino acids: CAWSYRTMNTEAFF. Drawing the rest from reference TRBV30 and TRBJ1-1, the complete variable domain is SQTIHQWPATLVQPVGSPLSLECTVEGTSNPNLYWYRQAAGRGLQLLFYSVGIGQISSEVPQNLSASRPQDRQFILSSKKLLLSDSGFYLCAWSYRTMNTEAFFGQGTRLTVV.

This chain links TRBV5-1 with TRBJ2-6; unclear D gene. The CDR3 has 14 residues. Trimming pared 2 bases from V and 0 bases from J, leaving 3 bases between. The germline V gene has CDR1 SGHRS and CDR2 YFSETQ. CDR3 nucleotide sequence: TGCGCCAGCAGCTTCAACTCTGGGGCCAACGTCCTGACTTTC. Its translation is CASSFNSGANVLTF.

CDR3 region: CASSPTSGYEQYF. DNA of the CDR3: TGTGCCAGCAGTCCGACTAGCGGCTACGAGCAGTACTTC. The chain has TRBV6-5 and TRBJ2-7, with 9 bases matching TRBD2. V shed 5 bases, J shed 3 bases, and the junction held 2 bases outside the gene matches. The CDR3 runs 13 residues. The germline gives CDR1 MNHEY, CDR2 SVGAGI.

The chain is built from TRBV5-6 and TRBJ1-4; TRBD1 matches at 7 bases. After removal of 1 base from V and 2 bases from J, the junction contained 8 bases not matched to a gene. The CDR3 extends over 17 amino acids. Germline values: CDR1 SGHDT, CDR2 YYEEEE. This chain's CDR3 is CASSLRAQGSTNEKLFF. The DNA for the CDR3 is TGTGCCAGCAGCTTGAGGGCACAGGGGTCGACTAATGAAAAACTGTTTTTT.

J is TRBJ2-3 and V is TRBV6-2 or TRBV6-3; TRBD2 agrees at 10 bases. The CDR3 runs to 15 residues. The V segment lost 2 bases and the J segment 4 bases; nucleotides outside the gene matches: 3. In germline, CDR1 is MNHEY, CDR2 SVGEGT. The CDR3 is CASSYRSGGADTQYF. DNA for the CDR3: TGTGCCAGCAGTTACAGGAGCGGGGGGGCAGATACGCAGTATTTT.

The chain recombines TRBV27 with TRBJ2-7; TRBD1 matches 7 bases. J gave up 4 bases and V 6 bases, and 9 bases lay outside the gene matches. The CDR3 consists of 14 residues. Germline CDR1 is MNHEY and CDR2 is SMNVEV (reference sequence). In DNA form, the CDR3 reads TGTGCCAGCAGCCTCTCCAGGGGGTCGTACGAGCAGTACTTC. This sequence encodes CASSLSRGSYEQYF.

The V gene is TRBV7-9, the J gene TRBJ2-5; the D gene is possibly TRBD2 (5 bases). Trimming took off 6 bases at V and 2 bases at J, with 16 bases between the two ends. The CDR3 length is 15 residues. Germline V CDR1 and CDR2: SEHNR, FQNEAQ (reference sequence). CDR3 sequence: CASRGLPPGQETQYF. The CDR3 nucleotides read TGTGCCAGCAGGGGTCTTCCGCCGGGACAAGAGACCCAGTACTTC. Full variable domain (outside the CDR3, taken from reference TRBV7-9 and TRBJ2-5): DTGVSQNPRHKITKRGQNVTFRCDPISEHNRLYWYRQTLGQGPEFLTYFQNEAQLEKSRLLSDRFSAERPKGSFSTLEIQRTEQGDSAMYLCASRGLPPGQETQYFGPGTRLLVL.

This rearrangement joins TRBV18 to TRBJ2-7, with TRBD1 identical over 7 bases. This CDR3 has 12 amino acids. J was trimmed by 9 bases and V by 5 bases; bases with no gene match: 7. Germline V gives CDR1 KGHSH, CDR2 LQKENI. CDR3 in DNA: TGTGCCAGCTCAGCCAGGGGGTCCGGGCAGTACTTC. Translating gives CASSARGSGQYF.

The V call is TRBV13, the J call TRBJ2-1, with TRBD2 matching 9 bases. V was clipped by 4 bases and J by 7 bases; unmatched bases: 14. Germline lookup yields CDR1 PRHDT and CDR2 FYEKMQ (reference sequence). This CDR3 comprises 17 residues. Here the CDR3 reads CASSSPGAGGVMNEQFF. DNA of the CDR3: TGTGCCAGCAGCTCCCCAGGGGCGGGGGGGGTAATGAATGAGCAGTTCTTC.

The chain carries TRBV24-1 and TRBJ2-1, with D perhaps matching TRBD2 (7 bases). V shed 4 bases and J shed 8 bases, with 23 bases lying between them. The CDR3 sequence is 17 residues long. Germline lookup yields CDR1 KGHDR and CDR2 SFDVKD. CDR3 bases: TGTGCCACCAGTGACCGCACCTCGGGGGGCGGTTTGCATGAGCAGTTCTTC. Its protein is CATSDRTSGGGLHEQFF.

The chain is built from TRBV7-2 and TRBJ2-5, with TRBD2 matching 9 bases. Germline V gene data show CDR1 as SGHTA and CDR2 as FQGNSA. The CDR3 loop spans 16 amino acids. The V segment lost 1 base and the J segment 2 bases; nucleotides outside the gene matches: 5. The CDR3 DNA follows: TGTGCCAGCAGCTTAGGAGCGGGGGGAGGGCAAGAGACCCAGTACTTC. This codes for CASSLGAGGGQETQYF.

This sequence joins TRBV19 and TRBJ2-6; D might be TRBD2 (5 bases). This CDR3 comprises 16 residues. Trimming removed 10 bases from V and 0 bases from J, with 16 bases in between. Germline CDR1 LNHDA, CDR2 SQIVND (reference sequence). CDR3 nucleotides: TGTGCCACAGCGCCCGGGGTAGGCTCTGGGGCCAACGTCCTGACTTTC. Translation gives CATAPGVGSGANVLTF.

This chain joins TRBV30 and TRBJ2-6; 12 bases line up with TRBD1. Germline V gives CDR1 GTSNPN, CDR2 SVGIG (reference sequence). V was clipped by 5 bases and J by 2 bases; unmatched bases: 7. The CDR3 runs to 17 residues. For the CDR3, the DNA is TGTGCCTGGTGGTTCGGGACAGGGGGCGCTGGGGCCAACGTCCTGACTTTC. This encodes CAWWFGTGGAGANVLTF.

V and J are TRBV28 and TRBJ2-7; the D gene is possibly TRBD2 (5 bases). This CDR3 comprises 15 residues. The germline V gene encodes CDR1 MDHEN and CDR2 SYDVKM. V was pared by 2 bases and J by 4 bases, with 15 bases between. The DNA of the CDR3 is TGTGCCAGCAGTTTAATCCCGGGGAGTCGGTACGAGCAGTACTTC. Its translation: CASSLIPGSRYEQYF. Variable domain in full (rest from reference TRBV28 and TRBJ2-7): DVKVTQSSRYLVKRTGEKVFLECVQDMDHENMFWYRQDPGLGLRLIYFSYDVKMKEKGDIPEGYSVSREKKERFSLILESASTNQTSMYLCASSLIPGSRYEQYFGPGTRLTVT.

This chain uses TRBV6-5 with TRBJ2-5; the match to TRBD2 covers 10 bases. In germline, CDR1 is MNHEY, CDR2 SVGAGI. This CDR3 is 16 amino acids long. Trimming at V came to 2 bases and at J to 1 base, leaving 4 bases not matched to a gene. The DNA for the CDR3 is TGTGCCAGCAGTTACGGTAGCGGGGGGTTCCAAGAGACCCAGTACTTC. Its translation is CASSYGSGGFQETQYF.

In DNA, the CDR3 is TGTGCCAGCAGCGTAGGGTCAGGGAATTCGGGTAATGAGCAGTTCTTC. It is translated as CASSVGSGNSGNEQFF. The chain joins TRBV9 to TRBJ2-1; TRBD1 might be the D (5 bases). This CDR3 is 16 amino acids long. Trimming removed 0 bases at V and 7 bases at J, with 17 bases between. CDR1 and CDR2 (germline): SGDLS, YYNGEE.

The CDR3 protein is CASREGLDTEAFF. CDR3 DNA: TGTGCCAGCAGGGAGGGGTTGGACACTGAAGCTTTCTTT. The chain combines TRBV6-5 with TRBJ1-1; weak D call: TRBD1 (5 bases). CDR1 is MNHEY, CDR2 SVGAGI, per germline. Trimming removed 6 bases at V and 3 bases at J, with 11 bases between. The CDR3 loop spans 13 amino acids.

This chain links TRBV7-9 with TRBJ1-4; D not certain. CDR1 and CDR2 (germline): SEHNR, FQNEAQ (reference sequence). V was cut by 4 bases and J by 0 bases, with 18 bases left in between. The CDR3 length is 18 residues. CDR3 sequence reads: CASSSPDNPHATNEKLFF. The CDR3 region has the DNA TGTGCCAGCAGCTCGCCAGACAATCCCCATGCAACTAATGAAAAACTGTTTTTT.

The chain links TRBV6-5 to TRBJ1-1; possible D gene TRBD1, 6 bases. CDR3 length: 14 amino acids. V was trimmed by 6 bases and J by 0 bases, leaving 11 bases between them. Germline-derived CDR1 and CDR2 are MNHEY and SVGAGI. The CDR3 spells CASRLQGVNTEAFF. In DNA, the CDR3 is TGTGCCAGCAGATTACAGGGAGTGAACACTGAAGCTTTCTTT.

The chain couples TRBV2 to TRBJ1-6; the match to TRBD1 covers 10 bases. The CDR3 spans 15 residues. The junction had 6 bases not matched to a gene; V was cut back by 6 bases and J by 7 bases. The germline V gene encodes CDR1 SNHLY and CDR2 FYNNEI. The CDR3 region is CASSPTGQGNSPLHF. The CDR3 bases are TGTGCCAGCAGCCCCACGGGACAGGGGAATTCACCCCTCCACTTT.

This chain uses TRBV9 with TRBJ1-6, with unresolved D. Germline-derived CDR1 and CDR2 are SGDLS and YYNGEE. The V gene lost 4 bases and the J gene lost 6 bases, with 11 bases spanning the gap. This CDR3 is built from 14 residues. The CDR3: CASSTPLSNSPLHF. CDR3 in DNA: TGTGCCAGCAGCACCCCCCTGAGTAATTCACCCCTCCACTTT.

This clone was observed a few times. The rearrangement joins TRBV3-1 (or the pseudogene TRBV3-2) to TRBJ1-5; 7 nucleotides agree with TRBD1. The junction had 8 bases not matched to a gene; V was cut back by 5 bases and J by 7 bases. The germline V gene has CDR1 LGHDT and CDR2 YNNKEL (reference sequence). The CDR3 length is 14 residues. CDR3 in DNA: TGTGCCAGCAGCAAGAAGGGGGCGCACCAGCCCCAGCATTTT. This encodes CASSKKGAHQPQHF.

V is TRBV2 and J is TRBJ1-6; 9 bases are shared with TRBD1. With 6 bases clipped from V and 9 bases from J, the junction kept 9 bases outside the gene matches. Germline V CDR1 and CDR2: SNHLY, FYNNEI. The CDR3 sequence is 15 residues long. CDR3: CASRAGTGMISPLHF. Here the CDR3 DNA reads TGTGCCAGCAGGGCCGGGACAGGGATGATTTCACCCCTCCACTTT.